This passage covers 30 T cell receptor beta chains from one sample sequenced in a study of blood T cell repertoires in COVID-19. The repertoire was sequenced with immunoSEQ multiplex PCR; TCRdb's copy has only in-frame clones and lacks some. This table holds about 210,000 clones, almost 85% found once. Input material: peripheral blood. Receptors were obtained from a woman aged 40 to 50 with acute or convalescent COVID-19.

The chain recombines TRBV3-1 (or the pseudogene TRBV3-2) with TRBJ2-1; 7 bases map to TRBD2. The CDR3 sequence is 16 residues long. Germline CDR1 and CDR2: LGHDT and YNNKEL (reference sequence). Losses at the gene ends were 1 base for V and 2 bases for J; bases not matched to a gene: 5. The DNA of the CDR3 is TGTGCCAGCAGCCAAGCGGTGGGAGGGGCCTACAATGAGCAGTTCTTC. Encoded protein: CASSQAVGGAYNEQFF.

This sequence joins TRBV28 and TRBJ2-7; 7 bases map to TRBD2. CDR1 MDHEN and CDR2 SYDVKM come from the germline V gene. V lost 3 bases and J lost 3; bases outside the gene matches: 5. The CDR3 runs 14 residues. CDR3 protein: CASSFLAGDYEQYF. DNA of the CDR3: TGTGCCAGCAGTTTTTTGGCGGGGGACTACGAGCAGTACTTC. The variable domain in full, with the rest retrieved from reference TRBV28 and TRBJ2-7, is DVKVTQSSRYLVKRTGEKVFLECVQDMDHENMFWYRQDPGLGLRLIYFSYDVKMKEKGDIPEGYSVSREKKERFSLILESASTNQTSMYLCASSFLAGDYEQYFGPGTRLTVT.

This sequence joins TRBV7-3 and TRBJ1-1, with D possibly being TRBD1 (5 bases). This CDR3 region has 14 residues. The V end lost 3 bases, the J end lost 4 bases, and 12 bases lay between the germline ends. Germline V gene sequence: CDR1 SGHTA, CDR2 FQGTGA. The CDR3 coding sequence is TGTGCCAGCAGCTTGATGGGGGGAGGCACTGAAGCTTTCTTT. It translates to CASSLMGGGTEAFF.

The table lists this clone with a few counts. The chain joins TRBV27 to TRBJ1-1; no clear D gene. The CDR3 sequence is 14 residues long. CDR1 and CDR2 from the germline V gene are MNHEY and SMNVEV (reference sequence). Deletions cut 2 bases from V and 0 bases from J, with 7 bases between. CDR3 loop: CASSLSSLNTEAFF. CDR3 coding DNA: TGTGCCAGCAGTTTAAGTAGTCTGAACACTGAAGCTTTCTTT.

The CDR3 sequence: CASSYSGEDGYTF. The CDR3 DNA reads as TGTGCCAGCAGTTACTCGGGGGAGGATGGCTACACCTTC. The chain is built from TRBV6-6 and TRBJ1-2, with a tentative D call TRBD1 (5 bases). The CDR3 runs 13 residues. In germline, CDR1 is MNHNY, CDR2 SVGAGI (reference sequence). With 0 bases removed from V and 6 bases from J, the gap between germline ends came to 8 bases.

The chain uses TRBV29-1 and TRBJ2-1; D is possibly TRBD1 (5 bases). CDR3 size: 14 residues. Germline V gene sequence: CDR1 SQVTM, CDR2 ANQGSEA. The chain's CDR3 is CGALGPSSYNEQFF. The CDR3 bases are TGCGGCGCCCTGGGGCCTAGCTCCTACAATGAGCAGTTCTTC.

This clone was found once. The chain has TRBV27 and TRBJ2-7; D is possibly TRBD2 (6 bases). The CDR3 length is 16 residues. Germline CDR1 MNHEY, CDR2 SMNVEV (reference sequence). Trimming took 6 bases from V and 4 from J, leaving 22 bases between them. CDR3 DNA: TGTGCCAGCAGCGCAGCCTCTGGGGGGTACTATTACGAGCAGTACTTC. It specifies CASSAASGGYYYEQYF.

V is TRBV19 and J is TRBJ2-7, with 7 bases lining up with TRBD1. This CDR3 comprises 13 residues. From germline, CDR1 is LNHDA and CDR2 SQIVND (reference sequence). V lost 1 base, J lost 5 bases, and 2 bases stayed unmatched. The CDR3 loop reads CASSIVDRDEQYF. CDR3 sequence (DNA): TGTGCCAGTAGTATAGTAGACAGGGACGAGCAGTACTTC.

The V gene is TRBV12-5, the J gene TRBJ2-7; 12 bases line up with TRBD2. Trimming removed 6 bases from V and 3 bases from J; junction bases left unmatched: 9. The CDR3 length is 16 residues. Germline V gene sequence: CDR1 LGHNT, CDR2 FRNRAP. The CDR3 region has the DNA TGTGCTAGTGGCCCACCTACGGGACTAGCGGGCTACGAGCAGTACTTC. Translation: CASGPPTGLAGYEQYF.

The chain employs TRBV3-1 (or the pseudogene TRBV3-2) and TRBJ1-1, with TRBD1 matching over 8 bases. The CDR3 loop spans 18 amino acids. Looked up from germline, CDR1 is LGHDT and CDR2 is YNNKEL (reference sequence). Unmatched junction bases numbered 10, after V lost 0 bases and J lost 1 base. CDR3 in amino acids: CASSQDGQGVVKNTEAFF. The CDR3 DNA reads as TGTGCCAGCAGCCAAGATGGACAGGGCGTAGTAAAGAACACTGAAGCTTTCTTT.

Worth noting for this clone: Other DNA variants within this sample encode the same CDR3. DNA of the CDR3: TGTGCCAGCAGCTTACAAATGAACACTGAAGCTTTCTTT. It specifies CASSLQMNTEAFF. This chain links TRBV7-2 with TRBJ1-1; no firm D call. CDR1 is SGHTA, CDR2 FQGNSA, per germline. The germline V and J ends were trimmed by 2 bases and 0 bases, with 4 bases remaining between them. The CDR3 has 13 amino acids.

This clone has just a few counts. For the CDR3, the DNA is TGTGCCAGCAGCCGACTAGTATTTGAGTTCTTC. Its protein is CASSRLVFEFF. The chain links TRBV5-5 to TRBJ2-1; D is perhaps TRBD2 (6 bases). The CDR3 has 11 residues. Germline V gene sequence: CDR1 SGHKS, CDR2 YYEKEE (reference sequence). Trimming stripped 4 bases from V and 14 bases from J, with 13 bases between.

The chain links TRBV3-1 (or the pseudogene TRBV3-2) to TRBJ1-4; a weak D match, TRBD1 (5 bases). Trimming cost V 7 bases and J 7 bases, with 16 bases left between them. CDR3 length: 14 residues. CDR1 is LGHDT, CDR2 YNNKEL, per germline (reference sequence). The DNA for the CDR3 is TGTGCCAGCACCCTAGGGGCAGGGATTGAAAAACTGTTTTTT. It specifies CASTLGAGIEKLFF.

In this sample, this clone turned up many times. The chain recombines TRBV5-1 with TRBJ1-4, with a tentative D call TRBD1 (6 bases). This CDR3 is built from 16 residues. The V end was cut by 4 bases, the J end by 6 bases, with 19 bases between. From germline, CDR1 is SGHRS and CDR2 YFSETQ. The CDR3, as DNA: TGCGCCAGCAGCGACCGGGACACAAAAGGGGATGAAAAACTGTTTTTT. This gives the protein CASSDRDTKGDEKLFF.

This chain joins TRBV19 and TRBJ2-3; D is perhaps TRBD1 (5 bases). The CDR3 is made up of 14 amino acids. Trimming shortened V by 1 base and J by 4 bases, and 9 bases separated the two germline ends. Germline V gene data show CDR1 as LNHDA and CDR2 as SQIVND (reference sequence). In DNA form, the CDR3 reads TGTGCCAGTAGTATAGTCCCAGGGTCAGATACGCAGTATTTT. Translating gives CASSIVPGSDTQYF.

A single count supports this clone. V usage is TRBV19 and J usage is TRBJ2-3; 9 bases are shared with TRBD2. The CDR3 contains 16 residues. Germline lookup yields CDR1 LNHDA and CDR2 SQIVND (reference sequence). With V trimmed by 4 bases and J by 5 bases, 10 bases remained unmatched. The CDR3 region is CASSRSSGGFGDTQYF. In nucleotides, the CDR3 is TGTGCCAGTAGTAGAAGTAGCGGGGGCTTTGGAGATACGCAGTATTTT.

This sequence joins TRBV29-1 and TRBJ1-2; D may be TRBD1 (6 bases). The germline V and J ends were trimmed by 7 bases and 4 bases, with 16 bases remaining between them. CDR1 and CDR2 from the germline V gene are SQVTM and ANQGSEA. The CDR3 covers 13 residues. CDR3 DNA sequence: TGCAGCGACAACCAGGGGATGGGCTATGGCTACACCTTC. It translates to CSDNQGMGYGYTF.

The CDR3 sequence is CASSLSGQGYNEQFF. The CDR3, as DNA: TGTGCCAGCAGCTTGTCGGGACAGGGATACAATGAGCAGTTCTTC. This chain uses TRBV11-2 with TRBJ2-1; 9 nucleotides align to TRBD1. The junction had 4 bases not matched to a gene; V was cut back by 3 bases and J by 4 bases. Looked up from germline, CDR1 is SGHAT and CDR2 is FQNNGV. This CDR3 has 15 residues.

A single count supports this clone. The chain uses TRBV21-1 and TRBJ1-2; the DNA was not compared with TRBD1, the D call given in the table. TRBV21-1 is deemed a pseudogene. CDR3 length: 17 residues. The CDR3 protein is CASSKGAEGHPGYGYTF. CDR3 in DNA: TGTGCCAGCAGCAAAGGCGCGGAAGGACATCCTGGCTATGGCTACACCTTC.

This clone was observed a few times. The chain uses TRBV7-9 and TRBJ1-1; D is ambiguous. CDR3 length: 15 amino acids. V lost 2 bases and J lost 4, with 14 bases in between. CDR1 SEHNR and CDR2 FQNEAQ come from the germline V gene (reference sequence). Here the CDR3 reads CASSLYTAGGTEAFF. In DNA, the CDR3 is TGTGCCAGCAGCTTATATACCGCCGGAGGCACTGAAGCTTTCTTT.

V and J are TRBV5-1 and TRBJ2-3, with 8 nucleotides matching TRBD2. Unmatched junction bases numbered 5, after V lost 3 bases and J lost 2 bases. Per the germline V gene, CDR1 is SGHRS and CDR2 is YFSETQ. CDR3 size: 15 residues. CDR3 loop: CASSSGLAFTDTQYF. CDR3 DNA sequence: TGCGCCAGCAGCTCCGGACTAGCCTTCACAGATACGCAGTATTTT.

The chain recombines TRBV20-1 with TRBJ2-5, with a possible D match to TRBD2 (5 bases). CDR1 DFQATT and CDR2 SNEGSKA come from the germline V gene (reference sequence). The germline V and J ends were trimmed by 3 bases and 9 bases, with 17 bases remaining between them. This CDR3 is 13 amino acids long. The CDR3 sequence is CSASFLEGAAQYF. The CDR3 nucleotides read TGCAGTGCTAGTTTCCTAGAGGGAGCGGCCCAGTACTTC.

The chain links TRBV28 to TRBJ2-7, with 11 bases fitting TRBD2. The germline V gene has CDR1 MDHEN and CDR2 SYDVKM. V lost 4 bases, J lost 7 bases, and 12 bases stayed unmatched. The CDR3 runs to 16 residues. DNA of the CDR3: TGTGCCAGCAGTTCCGAAGGGCTAGCGGGAGGCGAAGAGCAGTACTTC. Its protein product is CASSSEGLAGGEEQYF.

This rearrangement joins TRBV29-1 to TRBJ1-2, with TRBD1 identical over 7 bases. With V trimmed by 4 bases and J by 4 bases, 6 bases remained unmatched. Germline V gene data show CDR1 as SQVTM and CDR2 as ANQGSEA. The CDR3 has 13 residues. CDR3 sequence reads: CSVGTGLSYGYTF. The CDR3 DNA reads TGCAGCGTTGGGACAGGCCTCAGCTATGGCTACACCTTC. Full variable domain (missing parts from reference TRBV29-1 and TRBJ1-2): SAVISQKPSRDICQRGTSLTIQCQVDSQVTMMFWYRQQPGQSLTLIATANQGSEATYESGFVIDKFPISRPNLTFSTLTVSNMSPEDSSIYLCSVGTGLSYGYTFGSGTRLTVV.

This rearrangement joins TRBV19 to TRBJ2-7; TRBD1 is a possible D gene (7 bases). The V gene lost 5 bases and the J gene lost 1 base, with 18 bases spanning the gap. Looked up from germline, CDR1 is LNHDA and CDR2 is SQIVND (reference sequence). The CDR3 is 16 residues long. The CDR3 protein is CASSGGGQTGSYEQYF. The CDR3, as DNA: TGTGCCAGTAGTGGAGGGGGACAGACAGGTTCCTACGAGCAGTACTTC.

The chain's CDR3 is CASSQDRTGIYGYTF. CDR3 DNA: TGCGCCAGCAGCCAAGACCGGACAGGGATCTATGGCTACACCTTC. This chain links TRBV4-1 with TRBJ1-2, with 8 positions matching TRBD1. Germline V gene data show CDR1 as MGHRA and CDR2 as YSYEKL. The CDR3 consists of 15 residues. J lost 4 bases, V lost 0 bases, and 4 bases had no gene match.

This clone has just one count. The J gene is TRBJ2-7, the V gene TRBV5-1; 8 bases fit TRBD1. Germline V lookup: CDR1 SGHRS, CDR2 YFSETQ. CDR3 size: 13 residues. V shed 9 bases, J shed 6 bases, and the junction held 11 bases outside the gene matches. This CDR3 reads CATSDRASGEQYF. The CDR3 DNA follows: TGCGCCACCTCGGACAGGGCAAGCGGCGAGCAGTACTTC.

This chain uses TRBV6-4 with TRBJ2-7, with D unresolved. The CDR3 spans 14 residues. With 4 bases removed from V and 2 bases from J, the gap between germline ends came to 12 bases. Germline V gene data show CDR1 as MRHNA and CDR2 as SNTAGT. In nucleotides, the CDR3 is TGTGCCAGCAGTGTTGTCAGTGGAGCCTACGAGCAGTACTTC. Its protein is CASSVVSGAYEQYF.

The J gene is TRBJ1-4, the V gene TRBV4-2; no firm D call. Germline V CDR1 and CDR2: LGHNA, YNFKEQ. CDR3 size: 17 residues. V shed 4 bases and J shed 0 bases, with 15 bases lying between them. The CDR3 is CASSRQRDRATNEKLFF. CDR3 nucleotides: TGTGCCAGCAGCCGCCAGAGGGATAGGGCAACTAATGAAAAACTGTTTTTT.

The chain couples TRBV4-1 to TRBJ2-1, with 8 bases lining up with TRBD2. CDR3 length: 12 amino acids. Germline V gives CDR1 MGHRA, CDR2 YSYEKL. J was trimmed by 8 bases and V by 5 bases; bases with no gene match: 2. The CDR3 loop reads CASSSGRDEQFF. The CDR3 DNA follows: TGCGCCAGCAGCTCCGGGAGGGATGAGCAGTTCTTC.